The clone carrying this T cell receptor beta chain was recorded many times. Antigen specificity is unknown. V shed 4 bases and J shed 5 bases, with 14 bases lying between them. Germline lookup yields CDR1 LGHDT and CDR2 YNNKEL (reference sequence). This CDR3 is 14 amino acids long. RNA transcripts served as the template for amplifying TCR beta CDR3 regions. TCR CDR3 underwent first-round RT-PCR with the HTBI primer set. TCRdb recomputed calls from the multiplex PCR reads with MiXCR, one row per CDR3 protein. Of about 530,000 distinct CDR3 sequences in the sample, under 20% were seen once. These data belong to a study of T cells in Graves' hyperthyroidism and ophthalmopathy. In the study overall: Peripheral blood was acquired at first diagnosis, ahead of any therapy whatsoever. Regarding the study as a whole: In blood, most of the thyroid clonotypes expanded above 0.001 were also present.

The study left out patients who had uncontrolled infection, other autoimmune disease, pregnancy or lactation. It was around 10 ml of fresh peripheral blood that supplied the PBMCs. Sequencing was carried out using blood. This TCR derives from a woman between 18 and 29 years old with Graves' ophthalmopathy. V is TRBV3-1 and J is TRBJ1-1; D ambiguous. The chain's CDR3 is CASSLADPGTEAFF. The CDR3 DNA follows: TGTGCCAGCAGCCTAGCAGATCCGGGGACTGAAGCTTTCTTT.